This T cell receptor (beta chain) was profiled in a study of CD8 T cells in Susac syndrome. This clonotype was seen a single time. The RNA input was about 0.5 to 1 ug, and it was reverse transcribed with random hexamers. TCRdb used MiXCR to reprocess the immunoSEQ multiplex PCR reads, holding one entry per CDR3 protein. The sample lists some 200,000 distinct CDR3 sequences, over 90% seen once, with approximately 0.16% in the top ten. V shed 1 base and J shed 1 base, with 5 bases lying between them. Looked up from germline, CDR1 is LGHDT and CDR2 is YNNKEL (reference sequence). The CDR3 length is 14 residues.

This clonotype was obtained from a human donor with Susac syndrome. The chain has TRBV3-1 and TRBJ1-5, with D unresolved. Sample: CD8+ T cells from PBMCs. CDR3 nucleotides: TGTGCCAGCAGCCAAGCTGGCAGCAATCAGCCCCAGCATTTT. This gives the protein CASSQAGSNQPQHF.